The 10 T cell receptor beta chains in this list originate from one sample, sequenced in a study of T cell responses to AZD1222 COVID-19 vaccine. Profiling relied on immunoSEQ multiplex PCR, and the TCRdb table lists in-frame clones only, not all of them. This table holds around 130,000 clones, around nine tenths found once. The sequenced sample was peripheral blood, obtained on day 0 of AZD1222 vaccination. The receptors shown here come from an adult in good health.

This clone showed up just once. This rearrangement joins TRBV5-4 to TRBJ1-6, with a possible D match to TRBD1 (6 bases). V gave up 6 bases and J gave up 7 bases, with 20 bases separating them. The germline CDR1 and CDR2 sequences are SGHNT and YYREEE (reference sequence). This CDR3 region has 16 residues. CDR3 loop: CASNLGGGRGNSPLHF. The CDR3 DNA reads TGTGCCAGCAACCTGGGAGGCGGCAGGGGCAATTCACCCCTCCACTTT.

This chain joins TRBV5-8 and TRBJ1-2; no reliable D call. This CDR3 is 14 amino acids long. The germline V and J ends were trimmed by 1 base and 6 bases, with 13 bases remaining between them. Germline V gene lookup returns CDR1 SGHTS and CDR2 YDEGEE. The chain's CDR3 is CASSLPPNLHGYTF. The CDR3 bases are TGTGCCAGCAGCTTGCCTCCGAACTTACATGGCTACACCTTC.

In its sample, this clone was seen a few times. This chain links TRBV20-1 with TRBJ2-1, with 8 bases lining up with TRBD2. This CDR3 region has 14 residues. The ends lost 3 bases at V and 5 bases at J; junction bases unmatched: 6. Germline V CDR1 and CDR2: DFQATT, SNEGSKA (reference sequence). CDR3 coding DNA: TGCAGTGCTAGTGGGTGGCGGGAGGACAATGAGCAGTTCTTC. Its translation is CSASGWREDNEQFF.

The chain recombines TRBV3-1 (or the pseudogene TRBV3-2) with TRBJ2-7; 9 bases fit TRBD2. The ends lost 4 bases at V and 4 bases at J; junction bases unmatched: 8. The CDR3 contains 15 residues. Germline V gives CDR1 LGHDT, CDR2 YNNKEL (reference sequence). The chain's CDR3 is CASSPRSAGGYEQYF. CDR3 DNA sequence: TGTGCCAGCAGCCCCCGATCCGCGGGAGGGTACGAGCAGTACTTC.

The chain employs TRBV5-1 and TRBJ2-2, with 11 bases matching TRBD1. The ends lost 4 bases at V and 5 bases at J; junction bases unmatched: 7. In germline, CDR1 is SGHRS, CDR2 YFSETQ. The CDR3 extends over 16 amino acids. The CDR3 protein is CASSLGQGVATGELFF. The CDR3 coding sequence is TGCGCCAGCAGCCTGGGACAGGGGGTTGCAACCGGGGAGCTGTTTTTT.

The chain couples TRBV5-5 to TRBJ2-3; 12 bases fit TRBD2. Germline V gene data show CDR1 as SGHKS and CDR2 as YYEKEE (reference sequence). The CDR3 totals 14 residues. J gave up 3 bases and V 7 bases, and 3 bases lay outside the gene matches. This chain's CDR3 is CASGLAGRTDTQYF. DNA of the CDR3: TGTGCCAGCGGACTAGCGGGAAGGACAGATACGCAGTATTTT.

This sequence joins TRBV5-1 and TRBJ1-2; D unclear. The length of the CDR3 is 13 residues. Trimming took off 2 bases at V and 8 bases at J, with 13 bases between the two ends. Germline CDR1 SGHRS, CDR2 YFSETQ. The DNA of the CDR3 is TGCGCCAGCAGCTTAGATGGGGTTAGAGGCTACACCTTC. It translates to CASSLDGVRGYTF.

The chain combines TRBV11-2 with TRBJ2-7; a possible D gene is TRBD2 (5 bases). Trimming cost V 5 bases and J 4 bases, with 18 bases left between them. This CDR3 has 15 residues. Germline loops: CDR1 SGHAT, CDR2 FQNNGV. The CDR3: CASSPSLEEPYEQYF. CDR3 nucleotide sequence: TGTGCCAGCAGCCCCTCACTAGAAGAACCTTACGAGCAGTACTTC. The whole variable domain, remainder taken from reference TRBV11-2 and TRBJ2-7, is EAGVAQSPRYKIIEKRQSVAFWCNPISGHATLYWYQQILGQGPKLLIQFQNNGVVDDSQLPKDRFSAERLKGVDSTLKIQPAKLEDSAVYLCASSPSLEEPYEQYFGPGTRLTVT.

The chain employs TRBV29-1 and TRBJ1-2; D might be TRBD1 (5 bases). There are 12 residues in the CDR3. Trimming stripped 6 bases from V and 4 bases from J, with 12 bases between. Germline CDR1 SQVTM, CDR2 ANQGSEA. CDR3 DNA: TGCAGCGTGAAATCGGGGGTCTATGGCTACACCTTC. Residues: CSVKSGVYGYTF.

The chain uses TRBV27 and TRBJ2-7; D ambiguous. The CDR3 has 13 residues. Trimming removed 2 bases from V and 2 bases from J, with 7 bases in between. In germline, CDR1 is MNHEY, CDR2 SMNVEV (reference sequence). CDR3 bases: TGTGCCAGCAGTTTAGGCTATACCTACGAGCAGTACTTC. It encodes CASSLGYTYEQYF.